A selection of T cell receptor beta chains follows, all from one sample in a study of beta chain features in type 1 diabetes. Using immunoSEQ multiplex PCR, the repertoire was profiled, and TCRdb retains in-frame clones only, with some absent. The table shows around 250,000 clones, with over 11% occurring only once. The sample taken for sequencing was naive CD4+ T cells from blood. The receptors come from a man aged 25 to 40 with type 1 diabetes. Each CDR3 is given with its conserved first and last residue. A D gene is named only where the DNA matches it firmly. The size field is filled for only some rows; it gives once, few, many or a size class.

J gene	V gene	D gene	clone size	CDR3 DNA	CDR3 protein
TRBJ1-1	TRBV27	NA	NA	TGTGCCAGCAGTCCCGACCGGGGGGGCTGGATGAACACTGAAGCTTTCTTT	CASSPDRGGWMNTEAFF
TRBJ2-7	TRBV7-2	NA	few	TGTGCCAGCAGCGCCGAGTCCTACGAGCAGTACTTC	CASSAESYEQYF
TRBJ2-3	TRBV18	NA	NA	TGTGCCAGCTCACCCCTAGCGCCCATCACAGATACGCAGTATTTT	CASSPLAPITDTQYF
TRBJ1-2	TRBV30	NA	NA	TGTGCCTGGAGCCGCGGGGCATCCGGTTACACCTTC	CAWSRGASGYTF
TRBJ1-2	TRBV5-1	NA	few	TGCGCCAGCAGATTGGCGGAGGCAACCTATGGCTACACCTTC	CASRLAEATYGYTF
TRBJ2-1	TRBV5-4	TRBD2	NA	TGTGCCAGCAGCCCGCGGCGGGGGGGCACCAATGAGCAGTTCTTC	CASSPRRGGTNEQFF
TRBJ2-3	TRBV7-9	TRBD2	NA	TGTGCCAGCAACCTCGCTGGGGGGGCAGATACGCAGTATTTT	CASNLAGGADTQYF
TRBJ2-5	TRBV7-2	TRBD2	few	TGTGCCAGCAGCTTAGTAGCGGGAGGGGAGACCCAGTACTTC	CASSLVAGGETQYF
TRBJ1-5	TRBV6-1	NA	few	TGTGCCAGCACTGAAAACAGCTACTCCCAGCATTTT	CASTENSYSQHF
TRBJ2-7	TRBV27	TRBD1	NA	TGTGCCAGCAGTCTCCGACAGGGGGCTAGCGAGCAGTACTTC	CASSLRQGASEQYF
TRBJ2-5	TRBV18	TRBD1	few	TGTGCCAGCTCACCTTACAGGGGTCGAGAGGTGGAGACCCAGTACTTC	CASSPYRGREVETQYF
TRBJ2-3	TRBV7-9	TRBD2	NA	TGTGCCAGCAGCTCATTAGCGGGGGGGCGAGATACGCAGTATTTT	CASSSLAGGRDTQYF
TRBJ2-3	TRBV29-1	TRBD2	few	TGCAGCGTTGAAGGAGGTCGCGGGAGGGGGACGTACACAGATACGCAGTATTTT	CSVEGGRGRGTYTDTQYF
TRBJ2-7	TRBV5-5	NA	NA	TGTGCCAGCAGCATGACCGGGAGCGCCTACGAGCAGTACTTC	CASSMTGSAYEQYF
TRBJ1-4	TRBV9	TRBD1	NA	TGTGCCAGCAGCCCCGACGGACAGGCCTTGGGAAAACTGTTTTTT	CASSPDGQALGKLFF
TRBJ2-3	TRBV5-4	TRBD2	NA	TGTGCCAGCAGCGGAAAAGCGGGACCCACAGATACGCAGTATTTT	CASSGKAGPTDTQYF
TRBJ2-2	TRBV19	TRBD1	NA	TGTGCCAGTAGCCTAACAGGGGTGAGCACCGGGGAGCTGTTTTTT	CASSLTGVSTGELFF
TRBJ2-2	TRBV7-9	TRBD2	few	TGTGCCAGCAGCTACCTAACAGCGGGGGCGAACACCGGGGAGCTGTTTTTT	CASSYLTAGANTGELFF
TRBJ2-3	TRBV19	NA	NA	TGTGCCAGTAGTACCAGGGGAGATACGCAGTATTTT	CASSTRGDTQYF
TRBJ2-3	TRBV10-3	NA	few	TGTGCCATCAGCACGGGTATATTGATAGATACGCAGTATTTT	CAISTGILIDTQYF
TRBJ2-5	TRBV5-1	TRBD2	few	TGCGCCAGCAGCTTTACGGGGGGGATTCGGGAGACCCAGTACTTC	CASSFTGGIRETQYF
TRBJ2-3	TRBV30	NA	NA	TGTGCCTGGAGTGGCCAGCGGGTCTCTAGCACAGATACGCAGTATTTT	CAWSGQRVSSTDTQYF
TRBJ2-1	TRBV6-5	TRBD1	NA	TGTGCCAGCAGTGACAGGGGGAATGAGCAGTTCTTC	CASSDRGNEQFF